A selection of T cell receptor beta chains follows, all from one sample in a study of CD8+CD57+ T cells in acquired aplastic anemia. TCRdb fed the reads into MiXCR, producing one record per CDR3 protein. The table has 150,000 to 200,000 distinct CDR3 sequences, roughly 47% seen once; the top ten hold about 1.1%. The sequenced sample consisted of sorted CD4+, CD8+, or CD8+CD57+ T cells (not recorded which) from PBMCs. Every receptor here comes from a human donor in good health. The CDR3 runs from the conserved cysteine through the conserved F or W. D genes are given only for firm matches. Clone size is given for some rows only: seen once, a few or many times, or a class if the clone is expanded.

>TRBV11-2|NA|many|TRBJ2-3
TGTGCCAGCAGCGGAGATGCGGGCCGCACAGATACGCAGTATTTT
CASSGDAGRTDTQYF
>TRBV15|TRBD2|many|TRBJ2-2
TGTGCCACCAGCAGAGATAGGCTAGCGGGGGCCACGAACACCGGGGAGCTGTTTTTT
CATSRDRLAGATNTGELFF
>TRBV7-3|NA|many|TRBJ2-1
TGTGCCAGCAGCTTGGGTGAAAATGAGCAGTTCTTC
CASSLGENEQFF
>TRBV5-1|TRBD1|many|TRBJ1-1
TGCGCCAGCAGCTTGGCTAAAACTGGACAGGGGCCTACTGATACTGAAGCTTTCTTT
CASSLAKTGQGPTDTEAFF
>TRBV12-3/TRBV12-4|NA|many|TRBJ1-5
TGTGCCAGCAGCCGCAGGGTTAGCAATCAGCCCCAGCATTTT
CASSRRVSNQPQHF
>TRBV20-1|TRBD1|many|TRBJ1-5
TGCAGTGCCGGGGGACAGGGGGGAGATATGAGTCAGCCCCAGCATTTT
CSAGGQGGDMSQPQHF
>TRBV20-1|NA|many|TRBJ1-4
TGCAGTGCTAGAGCAAAGGGGCGGGACCAAAATGAAAAACTGTTTTTT
CSARAKGRDQNEKLFF
>TRBV3-1|NA|NA|TRBJ2-2
TGTGCCAGCAGCCAAGGAACCGGGACGGCGGGCGGGGAGCTGTTTTTT
CASSQGTGTAGGELFF
>TRBV20-1|NA|NA|TRBJ2-5
TGCAGTGCTAGTGCCCTGGACAGCAAAGAGACCCAGTACTTC
CSASALDSKETQYF
>TRBV7-9|NA|NA|TRBJ2-5
TGTGCCAGCAGCTATACTGATCAAGAGACCCAGTACTTC
CASSYTDQETQYF
>TRBV20-1|NA|NA|TRBJ2-3
TGCAGTGCAACCGGCTTAGGAGATACGCAGTATTTT
CSATGLGDTQYF
>TRBV20-1|NA|NA|TRBJ2-7
TGCAGTGCTAATCATCGACTGGCCTACGAGCAGTACTTC
CSANHRLAYEQYF
>TRBV2|TRBD1|NA|TRBJ1-5
TGTGCCAGCCAGGGACAGTACAATCAGCCCCAGCATTTT
CASQGQYNQPQHF
>TRBV20-1|NA|many|TRBJ2-1
TGCAGTGCTAGAGCAATTGCGCGAGGGCCCCATGAGCAGTTCTTC
CSARAIARGPHEQFF
>TRBV29-1|NA|NA|TRBJ2-1
TGCAGCACCCCGGGGCTCAGATTCTACAATGAGCAGTTCTTC
CSTPGLRFYNEQFF
>TRBV5-6|NA|few|TRBJ1-5
TGTGCCAGCAGCTTGTATACGGGGGGTAGCAATCAGCCCCAGCATTTT
CASSLYTGGSNQPQHF
>TRBV7-7|TRBD1|NA|TRBJ2-7
TGTGCCAGCAGGGTTCTGGACAGGGGATACGAGCAGTACTTC
CASRVLDRGYEQYF
>TRBV20-1|NA|NA|TRBJ1-2
TGCAGTCCAAACCCCCTCCCGGGCAGGGGCATAGCTAACTATGGCTACACCTTC
CSPNPLPGRGIANYGYTF
>TRBV5-4|NA|many|TRBJ2-5
TGTGCCAGCAGCCCCCCGGGACGGTCGCAAGAGACCCAGTACTTC
CASSPPGRSQETQYF
>TRBV24-1|NA|many|TRBJ2-2
TGTGCCACCAGTCCCCGCGGGTATCCAGGGCTCACCGGGGAGCTGTTTTTT
CATSPRGYPGLTGELFF
>TRBV6-1|NA|NA|TRBJ2-7
TGTGCCAGCAGTGAGGGGGATAAATACGAGCAGTACTTC
CASSEGDKYEQYF
>TRBV19|NA|many|TRBJ1-2
TGTGCCAGTACCAATGGTTGGGGGTACGGCTACACCTTC
CASTNGWGYGYTF
>TRBV4-1|NA|NA|TRBJ2-7
TGCGCCAGCAGCCAAGATACGGGTAGTGGTTACGAGCAGTACTTC
CASSQDTGSGYEQYF
>TRBV20-1|TRBD1|NA|TRBJ1-2
TGCAGTGCTAGAGATCAGGGGGCCTATGGACACACCTTC
CSARDQGAYGHTF
>TRBV2|TRBD1|many|TRBJ2-7
TGTGCCAGCAGTTTATCGGACAGGGCCTACGAGCAGTACTTC
CASSLSDRAYEQYF
>TRBV5-5|TRBD1|NA|TRBJ2-7
TGTGCCAGCAGCTTGGGGACAGGGGGCTACGAGCAGTACTTC
CASSLGTGGYEQYF
>TRBV7-8|NA|many|TRBJ2-2
TGTGCCAGCAGCCAGGGGGGGTTCCGCACCGGGGAGCTGTTTTTT
CASSQGGFRTGELFF
>TRBV6-5|TRBD1|few|TRBJ1-4
TGTGCCAGCAGTTTCCGCGGGACAGGGAATGAAAAACTGTTTTTT
CASSFRGTGNEKLFF
>TRBV12-3/TRBV12-4|TRBD2|few|TRBJ2-3
TGTGCCAGCAGTTTAGATGGGAAGCGGGGGGGCACAGATACGCAGTATTTT
CASSLDGKRGGTDTQYF
>TRBV6-5|TRBD1|NA|TRBJ1-6
TGTGCCAGCAGTTACTCGGGACAGGCCGGTAATTCACCCCTCCACTTT
CASSYSGQAGNSPLHF
>TRBV19|NA|many|TRBJ1-2
TGTGCCAGTAGTATGGGGACTTCCCCCTATGGCTACACCTTC
CASSMGTSPYGYTF